This record covers a single T cell receptor beta chain. Adults between roughly 18 and 95 years of age took part from some 25 US areas. The data were taken from a study of blood T cell repertoires in COVID-19. This CDR3 spans 16 amino acids. TCRdb's copy holds only in-frame clones and misses some; the assay was immunoSEQ multiplex PCR. The top ten hold approximately 9.3% of the sample, which has around 390,000 clones, 80% to 90% seen once. The sequencing sample was made of PBMCs or T cells enriched from blood (not recorded which). This TCR came from a woman aged 50 to 60 who had recovered from COVID-19. The chain couples TRBV21-1 to TRBJ1-3; the tabulated D call, TRBD1, remains unverified against the DNA. TRBV21-1 is noted as a pseudogene. The CDR3: CASSKASGQGRDTIYF. The CDR3 bases are TGTGCCAGCAGCAAAGCGTCGGGACAGGGGAGAGACACCATATATTTT.